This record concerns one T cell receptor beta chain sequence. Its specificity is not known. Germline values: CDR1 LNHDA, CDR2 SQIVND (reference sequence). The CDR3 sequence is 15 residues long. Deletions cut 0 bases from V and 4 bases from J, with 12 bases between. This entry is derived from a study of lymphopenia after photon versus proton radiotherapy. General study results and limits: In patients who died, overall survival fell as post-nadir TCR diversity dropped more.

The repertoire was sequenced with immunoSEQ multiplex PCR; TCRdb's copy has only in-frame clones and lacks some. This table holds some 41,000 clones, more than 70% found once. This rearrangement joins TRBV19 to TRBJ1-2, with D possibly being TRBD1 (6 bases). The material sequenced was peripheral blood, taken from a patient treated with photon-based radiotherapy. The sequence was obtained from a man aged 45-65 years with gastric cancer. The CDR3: CASSIDQRGLYGYTF. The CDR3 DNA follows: TGTGCCAGTAGTATAGATCAGCGGGGGCTCTATGGCTACACCTTC.